The 12 T cell receptor beta chains presented below share a single source sample, sequenced in a study of blood T cell repertoires in COVID-19. Here immunoSEQ multiplex PCR was the method, and the copy in TCRdb shows in-frame clones only, minus some. Altogether around 300,000 clones are present, around 88% being singletons, with the ten largest covering around 3%. The sequencing input was peripheral blood. The origin of the receptors is a young man with active or convalescent COVID-19.

The chain couples TRBV10-3 to TRBJ2-6; a possible D gene is TRBD1 (6 bases). The CDR3 contains 17 residues. Trimming shortened V by 10 bases and J by 1 base, and 20 bases separated the two germline ends. Per the germline V gene, CDR1 is ENHRY and CDR2 is SYGVKD. CDR3 DNA sequence: TGTGCCACGAGAAGGACAGTAATTCTTTCTGGGGCCAACGTCCTGACTTTC. Protein product: CATRRTVILSGANVLTF.

The rearrangement joins TRBV18 to TRBJ2-3, with TRBD2 matching 7 bases. This CDR3 has 16 residues. Per germline, CDR1 KGHSH and CDR2 LQKENI. V dropped 6 bases and J dropped 7; count of bases not matched to a gene: 16. The CDR3 sequence is CASSELPSGVSYTQYF. The CDR3 DNA reads as TGTGCCAGCTCCGAACTCCCGAGCGGGGTCTCTTATACGCAGTATTTT.

This clone occurred a few times. The V call is TRBV12-3 or TRBV12-4, the J call TRBJ1-2, with D unclear. CDR3 length equals 12 residues. Trimming removed 2 bases from V and 6 bases from J, with 7 bases in between. The CDR3 loop reads CASSLWQNGYTF. The DNA for the CDR3 is TGTGCCAGCAGTTTATGGCAGAATGGCTACACCTTC.

The chain joins TRBV5-1 to TRBJ1-1, with a weak D call TRBD1 (5 bases). Germline values: CDR1 SGHRS, CDR2 YFSETQ. The CDR3 has 14 amino acids. V lost 0 bases and J 4 bases, leaving 10 bases between the germline ends. CDR3 sequence: CASSLGGEGTEAFF. The DNA of the CDR3 is TGCGCCAGCAGCTTGGGGGGCGAAGGCACTGAAGCTTTCTTT.

V is TRBV7-9 and J is TRBJ1-1; unclear D gene. Deletions cut 5 bases from V and 5 bases from J, with 12 bases between. The CDR3 extends over 13 amino acids. The germline V gene has CDR1 SEHNR and CDR2 FQNEAQ (reference sequence). CDR3 sequence reads: CASSQVEGTEAFF. The CDR3 DNA is TGTGCCAGCAGCCAAGTTGAGGGTACTGAAGCTTTCTTT.

This sequence joins TRBV2 and TRBJ2-3; 8 bases are a match to TRBD1. J gave up 6 bases and V 11 bases, and 7 bases lay outside the gene matches. The germline V gene has CDR1 SNHLY and CDR2 FYNNEI. The CDR3 loop spans 12 amino acids. The CDR3 region is CAGGQGRDTQYF. As DNA, the CDR3 is TGTGCCGGAGGACAGGGAAGGGATACGCAGTATTTT.

J is TRBJ2-3 and V is TRBV5-4; TRBD2 matches 9 bases. V dropped 0 bases and J dropped 1; count of bases not matched to a gene: 0. This CDR3 region has 15 residues. The germline gives CDR1 SGHNT, CDR2 YYREEE (reference sequence). The CDR3 bases are TGTGCCAGCAGCTTGGAGCGGGGGGGCACAGATACGCAGTATTTT. This codes for CASSLERGGTDTQYF.

The chain is built from TRBV4-2 and TRBJ2-7; D may be TRBD2 (5 bases). Germline values: CDR1 LGHNA, CDR2 YNFKEQ. V was cut by 1 base and J by 2 bases, with 9 bases left in between. The CDR3 extends over 14 amino acids. The CDR3 region is CASSQGPAAYEQYF. The CDR3 DNA is TGTGCCAGCAGCCAAGGCCCAGCGGCCTACGAGCAGTACTTC.

The genes are TRBV7-9 and TRBJ2-7; the match to TRBD2 covers 8 bases. The CDR3 extends over 15 amino acids. V dropped 2 bases and J dropped 0; count of bases not matched to a gene: 3. CDR1 and CDR2 from the germline V gene are SEHNR and FQNEAQ (reference sequence). CDR3 DNA: TGTGCCAGCAGCTTAAGGACTAGCCACTCCTACGAGCAGTACTTC. This sequence encodes CASSLRTSHSYEQYF. Full variable domain (rest looked up from reference TRBV7-9 and TRBJ2-7): DTGVSQNPRHKITKRGQNVTFRCDPISEHNRLYWYRQTLGQGPEFLTYFQNEAQLEKSRLLSDRFSAERPKGSFSTLEIQRTEQGDSAMYLCASSLRTSHSYEQYFGPGTRLTVT.

The chain couples TRBV4-2 to TRBJ2-2, with a tentative D call TRBD2 (5 bases). The germline gives CDR1 LGHNA, CDR2 YNFKEQ. V lost 3 bases, J lost 4 bases, and 6 bases lay in between. There are 13 residues in the CDR3. The DNA for the CDR3 is TGTGCCAGCAGCCATACTAGCACCGGGGAGCTGTTTTTT. This encodes CASSHTSTGELFF.

This clone turned up a few times. The chain uses TRBV29-1 and TRBJ1-2; perhaps TRBD1 as D (5 bases). The CDR3 has 12 amino acids. V was cut by 2 bases and J by 6 bases, with 10 bases left in between. Germline CDR1 reads SQVTM; CDR2 reads ANQGSEA. The CDR3 loop is CSVEWGVDGYTF. CDR3 nucleotide sequence: TGCAGCGTTGAATGGGGGGTGGATGGCTACACCTTC. Full variable domain (missing parts from reference TRBV29-1 and TRBJ1-2): SAVISQKPSRDICQRGTSLTIQCQVDSQVTMMFWYRQQPGQSLTLIATANQGSEATYESGFVIDKFPISRPNLTFSTLTVSNMSPEDSSIYLCSVEWGVDGYTFGSGTRLTVV.

This rearrangement joins TRBV19 to TRBJ2-3; 11 nucleotides line up with TRBD2. Trimming took 1 base from V and 3 from J; bases not matched to a gene: 0. This CDR3 contains 15 residues. CDR1 LNHDA and CDR2 SQIVND come from the germline V gene (reference sequence). This CDR3 is CASSIASGGTDTQYF. For the CDR3, the DNA is TGTGCCAGTAGTATAGCTAGCGGGGGGACAGATACGCAGTATTTT.